This is a list of T cell receptor beta chains from one sample in a study of blood T cell repertoires in COVID-19. Some clones are missing from TCRdb's copy, which holds only in-frame ones; the method was immunoSEQ multiplex PCR. This sample has some 39,000 clones, with under 80% found just once. The sample was peripheral blood. Receptors originate from a man of 80 years or more with acute or convalescent COVID-19. Each CDR3 is given with its conserved first and last residue. D genes are given only for firm matches. Some rows have no size entry. The others give once, few or many, or a class for an expanded clone.

J	D	size	length	V	CDR3	DNA
TRBJ2-7	TRBD2	-	18	TRBV12-5	CASGLVLPSSGADYEQYF	TGTGCTAGTGGTTTGGTGCTCCCATCTAGCGGAGCGGACTACGAGCAGTACTTC
TRBJ2-3	TRBD2	-	16	TRBV9	CASSVEVAGGTDTQYF	TGTGCCAGCAGCGTAGAGGTAGCGGGGGGTACAGATACGCAGTATTTT
TRBJ2-2	-	-	15	TRBV7-3	CASSPGSANTGELFF	TGTGCCAGCAGCCCCGGTTCCGCGAACACCGGGGAGCTGTTTTTT
TRBJ2-3	TRBD2	-	14	TRBV6-4	CASSASGTADTQYF	TGTGCCAGCAGTGCCAGCGGGACCGCAGATACGCAGTATTTT
TRBJ1-5	-	-	15	TRBV19	CASSPRGAINQPQHF	TGTGCCAGTAGTCCACGTGGGGCGATTAATCAGCCCCAGCATTTT
TRBJ1-1	-	-	14	TRBV2	CASTPDRLNTEAFF	TGTGCCAGCACTCCGGACAGACTGAACACTGAAGCTTTCTTT
TRBJ2-7	-	-	11	TRBV7-9	CASSFSNEQYF	TGTGCCAGCAGCTTTTCCAACGAGCAGTACTTC
TRBJ2-7	TRBD2	-	15	TRBV5-4	CASSPSGSRPYEQYF	TGTGCCAGCAGTCCTAGCGGGAGTAGGCCCTACGAGCAGTACTTC
TRBJ2-7	-	-	12	TRBV11-2	CASSLPGPLIYF	TGTGCCAGCAGCTTGCCAGGGCCTCTAATATACTTC
TRBJ1-1	TRBD1	few	18	TRBV3-1/TRBV3-2	CASSQRRDRTLIDTEAFF	TGTGCCAGCAGCCAGCGCCGGGACAGGACCCTTATCGACACTGAAGCTTTCTTT
TRBJ1-1	TRBD1	-	15	TRBV6-5	CASSYVGTGGTEAFF	TGTGCCAGCAGTTACGTCGGGACAGGGGGCACTGAAGCTTTCTTT
TRBJ2-1	TRBD2	-	16	TRBV5-1	CASTYAGTSGHNEQFF	TGCGCCAGCACCTACGCCGGGACTAGCGGTCACAATGAGCAGTTCTTC
TRBJ2-2	TRBD2	-	15	TRBV24-1	CATSEPWASGGELFF	TGTGCCACCAGTGAACCCTGGGCTAGCGGCGGGGAGCTGTTTTTT
TRBJ1-1	-	-	15	TRBV19	CASSPKQGGYTEAFF	TGTGCCAGTAGTCCGAAACAGGGCGGTTACACTGAAGCTTTCTTT
TRBJ1-2	-	-	11	TRBV24-1	CATSDPYGYTF	TGTGCCACCAGTGACCCGTATGGCTACACCTTC
TRBJ2-7	TRBD1	-	15	TRBV24-1	CATSAPGQGDHEQYF	TGTGCCACCAGTGCCCCGGGACAGGGGGATCACGAGCAGTACTTC
TRBJ1-5	-	few	16	TRBV16	CASSRRGTAGGSPQHF	TGTGCCAGCAGCCGAAGGGGTACAGCCGGGGGGTCGCCCCAGCATTTT
TRBJ2-1	-	-	11	TRBV19	CASSIRNEQFF	TGTGCCAGTAGTATCCGGAATGAGCAGTTCTTC
TRBJ2-5	-	-	14	TRBV5-1	CASSLSPSQETQYF	TGCGCCAGCAGCTTGAGCCCGTCCCAAGAGACCCAGTACTTC
TRBJ2-5	-	-	14	TRBV10-3	CAIGETLYQETQYF	TGTGCCATCGGCGAGACTCTGTACCAAGAGACCCAGTACTTC
TRBJ2-5	TRBD2	-	14	TRBV30	CAWGTGRARETQYF	TGTGCCTGGGGGACCGGGAGGGCCAGGGAGACCCAGTACTTC
TRBJ2-7	-	few	13	TRBV5-1	CASSLDSKLEQYF	TGCGCCAGCAGCTTGGACAGTAAGCTCGAGCAGTACTTC
TRBJ2-7	-	-	16	TRBV7-8	CASSAKPGLAFYEQYF	TGTGCCAGCAGCGCAAAACCGGGACTCGCATTCTACGAGCAGTACTTC
TRBJ1-1	-	-	12	TRBV12-3/TRBV12-4	CASSLSGTEAFF	TGTGCCAGCAGTTTGTCGGGGACTGAAGCTTTCTTT
TRBJ2-7	TRBD2	-	16	TRBV5-1	CASSLVSGGGSYEQYF	TGCGCCAGCAGCTTGGTAAGCGGGGGGGGCTCCTACGAGCAGTACTTC
TRBJ1-6	-	-	14	TRBV6-5	CASTNRAGNSPLHF	TGTGCCAGCACCAATAGAGCAGGGAATTCACCCCTCCACTTT
TRBJ1-2	-	-	12	TRBV5-1	CASSLSQYGYTF	TGCGCCAGCAGCTTGTCACAGTATGGCTACACCTTC
TRBJ1-6	-	once	13	TRBV5-6	CASSSRNNSPLHF	TGTGCCAGCAGCTCGAGGAATAATTCACCCCTCCACTTT
TRBJ2-7	-	few	14	TRBV19	CASSIYTGDYEQYF	TGTGCCAGTAGTATTTATACGGGAGACTACGAGCAGTACTTC
TRBJ2-3	-	-	13	TRBV30	CAWSGRGTDTQYF	TGTGCCTGGAGTGGTAGGGGGACAGATACGCAGTATTTT
TRBJ2-3	-	-	13	TRBV7-9	CASSFEGADTQYF	TGTGCCAGCAGCTTCGAGGGGGCAGATACGCAGTATTTT
TRBJ2-7	-	-	14	TRBV5-1	CASSLEALSYEQYF	TGCGCCAGCAGCTTGGAAGCCCTCTCCTACGAGCAGTACTTC
TRBJ1-4	TRBD1	-	15	TRBV27	CATQPQGSTNEKLFF	TGTGCCACCCAACCACAGGGGTCAACTAATGAAAAACTGTTTTTT